One sample yielded the 26 T cell receptor beta chains listed below, sequenced in a study of T cells in Graves' hyperthyroidism and ophthalmopathy. The source material, RNA transcripts, was used to amplify TCR beta CDR3 regions. The study used the HTBI primer set for a first-round RT-PCR of the TCR CDR3. Each CDR3 protein is one row after TCRdb ran MiXCR on the multiplex PCR reads. Of hundreds of thousands of distinct CDR3 sequences detected, about 43% appear once; the ten largest clones hold about 7.9%. The sequenced sample was peripheral blood or thyroid tissue (not recorded which). All receptors derive from a woman in her late teens or twenties with Graves' hyperthyroidism.

The CDR3 nucleotides read TGTGCCCCCCTAGCGCTCTCGAACACCGGGGAGCTGTTTTTT. Its protein is CAPLALSNTGELFF. The chain employs TRBV15 and TRBJ2-2; possibly TRBD2 for D (6 bases). The CDR3 contains 14 residues. Germline V gene lookup returns CDR1 LNHNV and CDR2 YYDKDF (reference sequence). The V end was cut by 11 bases, the J end by 0 bases, with 13 bases between.

This clonotype was seen many times. This rearrangement joins TRBV7-8 to TRBJ1-5, with TRBD1 matching over 7 bases. From germline, CDR1 is SGHVS and CDR2 FQNEAQ. The CDR3 extends over 15 amino acids. The V gene end was trimmed by 7 bases and the J gene end by 1 base; junction bases not matched to a gene: 7. For the CDR3, the DNA is TGTGCCAGCACATCAGGGGGTCGGAGCAATCAGCCCCAGCATTTT. It specifies CASTSGGRSNQPQHF.

The table lists this clonotype with many counts. This chain links TRBV7-2 with TRBJ1-1, with no clear D. Trimming stripped 6 bases from V and 6 bases from J, with 14 bases between. This CDR3 comprises 13 residues. In germline, CDR1 is SGHTA, CDR2 FQGNSA. In nucleotides, the CDR3 is TGTGCCAGCAGTCTTAGGTCGGTGGCTGAAGCTTTCTTT. Translating it yields CASSLRSVAEAFF.

V gene TRBV29-1 combines with J gene TRBJ1-1; D is possibly TRBD1 (6 bases). The CDR3 has 14 amino acids. Per germline, CDR1 SQVTM and CDR2 ANQGSEA. Trimming removed 1 base at V and 3 bases at J, with 12 bases between. The CDR3 DNA reads as TGCAGCGTTGAAGCTAAGGACAGCTACACTGAAGCTTTCTTT. Protein: CSVEAKDSYTEAFF.

V gene TRBV29-1 combines with J gene TRBJ1-1; 8 bases line up with TRBD1. Germline V gene lookup returns CDR1 SQVTM and CDR2 ANQGSEA. The CDR3 consists of 14 residues. With 0 bases clipped from V and 4 bases from J, the junction kept 4 bases outside the gene matches. The CDR3: CSVEDGQGGTEAFF. The CDR3 DNA reads TGCAGCGTTGAAGATGGACAGGGCGGCACTGAAGCTTTCTTT.

Only a few counts were recorded for this clonotype. The chain links TRBV19 to TRBJ1-2, with D perhaps matching TRBD1 (5 bases). The CDR3 runs to 13 residues. V lost 2 bases and J 12 bases, leaving 16 bases between the germline ends. Germline loops: CDR1 LNHDA, CDR2 SQIVND (reference sequence). CDR3 residues: CASSIPLVGPNTF. Here the CDR3 DNA reads TGTGCCAGTAGTATACCTCTGGTGGGGCCCAACACCTTC.

The chain joins TRBV29-1 to TRBJ1-5; D is ambiguous. V was shortened by 5 bases and J by 1 base, with 9 bases between the two germline ends. CDR3 length: 13 residues. CDR1 and CDR2 (germline): SQVTM, ANQGSEA. DNA for the CDR3: TGCAGCGTTTATACGAACAGCAATCAGCCCCAGCATTTT. Translated, it gives CSVYTNSNQPQHF.

This clonotype appeared once. This sequence joins TRBV29-1 and TRBJ1-2; D gene unclear. Trimming removed 8 bases from V and 4 bases from J, with 8 bases in between. The CDR3 contains 10 residues. The germline gives CDR1 SQVTM, CDR2 ANQGSEA. In DNA, the CDR3 is TGCAGCTCAGGTTCCTATGGCTACACCTTC. As protein: CSSGSYGYTF. Filled out from reference TRBV29-1 and TRBJ1-2, the complete variable domain reads SAVISQKPSRDICQRGTSLTIQCQVDSQVTMMFWYRQQPGQSLTLIATANQGSEATYESGFVIDKFPISRPNLTFSTLTVSNMSPEDSSIYLCSSGSYGYTFGSGTRLTVV.

For this clonotype: Germline and junction disagree at one end, which may indicate a read error. J is TRBJ1-1 and V is TRBV25-1; TRBD1 is a possible D gene (5 bases). The CDR3 spans 14 residues. The germline gives CDR1 MGHDK, CDR2 SYGVNS. Here the CDR3 reads CATSEDRGGTEAFF. CDR3 DNA sequence: TGTGCCACCAGTGAAGATCGGGGGGGCACTGAAGCTTTCTTT.

The chain has TRBV29-1 and TRBJ2-7; maybe TRBD2 (5 bases). The CDR3 consists of 14 residues. The germline gives CDR1 SQVTM, CDR2 ANQGSEA. V lost 0 bases and J 0 bases, leaving 9 bases between the germline ends. The CDR3 here is CSVEEGGLSYEQYF. The CDR3 DNA reads TGCAGCGTTGAAGAGGGCGGGCTCTCCTACGAGCAGTACTTC.

This clonotype was counted many times. This chain's CDR3 is CASSTGQREKLFF. The CDR3 nucleotides read TGCGCCAGCAGCACCGGACAACGAGAAAAACTGTTTTTT. J is TRBJ1-4 and V is TRBV5-1; weak D call: TRBD1 (5 bases). The V end was cut by 4 bases, the J end by 8 bases, with 12 bases between. Per germline, CDR1 SGHRS and CDR2 YFSETQ. There are 13 residues in the CDR3.

This clonotype was observed a few times. V usage is TRBV11-2 and J usage is TRBJ2-5, with unresolved D. Germline loops: CDR1 SGHAT, CDR2 FQNNGV. The CDR3 spans 14 residues. V was shortened by 2 bases and J by 2 bases, with 9 bases between the two germline ends. CDR3 sequence: CASSLSTVQETQYF. CDR3 nucleotide sequence: TGTGCCAGCAGCTTATCGACCGTGCAAGAGACCCAGTACTTC.

The rearrangement links TRBV20-1 to TRBJ2-5, with 9 bases lining up with TRBD2. The CDR3 runs 12 residues. Losses at the gene ends were 5 bases for V and 5 bases for J; bases not matched to a gene: 3. Per germline, CDR1 DFQATT and CDR2 SNEGSKA (reference sequence). The CDR3 loop is CSALSGSETQYF. The CDR3 region has the DNA TGCAGTGCTCTTAGCGGGAGTGAGACCCAGTACTTC.

This clonotype occurred many times. This rearrangement joins TRBV20-1 to TRBJ1-1; TRBD1 is a possible D gene (6 bases). There are 10 residues in the CDR3. CDR1 is DFQATT and CDR2 is SNEGSKA in the germline V gene (reference sequence). V gave up 5 bases and J gave up 11 bases, with 12 bases separating them. The CDR3 DNA reads TGCAGTGCTCGACAGGACGCGGCTTTCTTT. As protein: CSARQDAAFF.

This clonotype was counted between two and nine times. This chain connects TRBV5-1 to TRBJ2-5; D call uncertain. CDR1 is SGHRS, CDR2 YFSETQ, per germline. V was pared by 4 bases and J by 1 base, with 17 bases between. There are 16 residues in the CDR3. DNA of the CDR3: TGCGCCAGCAGCGGCCAGGACCAGTTCATCCAAGAGACCCAGTACTTC. Amino acids: CASSGQDQFIQETQYF.

This chain links TRBV5-4 with TRBJ1-4; perhaps TRBD1 as D (6 bases). CDR3 length: 19 residues. V gave up 0 bases and J gave up 3 bases, with 21 bases separating them. Germline-derived CDR1 and CDR2 are SGHNT and YYREEE (reference sequence). CDR3 residues: CASSLATGAGTEANEKLFF. The CDR3 nucleotides read TGTGCCAGCAGCTTGGCCACGGGGGCTGGGACTGAAGCTAATGAAAAACTGTTTTTT.

The V gene is TRBV24-1, the J gene TRBJ2-3; D gene unclear. CDR1 is KGHDR and CDR2 is SFDVKD in the germline V gene. The CDR3 consists of 16 residues. The V and J ends lost 4 bases and 3 bases respectively, with 16 bases between them. CDR3 bases: TGTGCCACCAGTGACACCCGAGCCCCCGTGACAGATACGCAGTATTTT. This codes for CATSDTRAPVTDTQYF.

This clonotype turned up a few times. The chain recombines TRBV20-1 with TRBJ2-5; a possible D gene is TRBD1 (5 bases). V lost 0 bases, J lost 1 base, and 12 bases lay in between. The CDR3 extends over 15 amino acids. Germline values: CDR1 DFQATT, CDR2 SNEGSKA (reference sequence). In DNA form, the CDR3 reads TGCAGTGCTAGAGATAGGGGTGAGCTCCAAGAGACCCAGTACTTC. Its translation: CSARDRGELQETQYF.

V is TRBV19 and J is TRBJ1-5; 7 bases are shared with TRBD1. Germline V lookup: CDR1 LNHDA, CDR2 SQIVND (reference sequence). The CDR3 loop spans 16 amino acids. Unmatched junction bases numbered 13, after V lost 5 bases and J lost 6 bases. CDR3 protein: CASSLYGQVPGQPQHF. The DNA of the CDR3 is TGTGCCAGTAGTCTATACGGACAGGTCCCCGGTCAGCCCCAGCATTTT.

V and J are TRBV25-1 and TRBJ1-4; a weak D match, TRBD1 (6 bases). The CDR3 has 11 amino acids. Looked up from germline, CDR1 is MGHDK and CDR2 is SYGVNS. CDR3 amino acids: CAPSGGEKLFF. As DNA, the CDR3 is TGTGCACCGAGCGGGGGCGAAAAACTGTTTTTT.

This clonotype was counted only a few times. This chain joins TRBV20-1 and TRBJ1-2; no clear D. The CDR3 spans 11 residues. Germline-derived CDR1 and CDR2 are DFQATT and SNEGSKA (reference sequence). With 0 bases removed from V and 1 base from J, the gap between germline ends came to 0 bases. The CDR3 loop reads CSARDNYGYTF. The CDR3, as DNA: TGCAGTGCTAGAGATAACTATGGCTACACCTTC.

This clonotype has only a few counts. This chain connects TRBV20-1 to TRBJ1-4; TRBD1 might be the D (5 bases). Germline assignment: CDR1 DFQATT and CDR2 SNEGSKA (reference sequence). The CDR3 covers 13 residues. Trimming stripped 6 bases from V and 7 bases from J, with 15 bases between. CDR3 sequence: CSARGPGGEKLFF. The DNA of the CDR3 is TGCAGTGCGCGGGGTCCTGGGGGTGAAAAACTGTTTTTT.

This sequence joins TRBV5-1 and TRBJ1-1; the D is unclear. Germline V gene sequence: CDR1 SGHRS, CDR2 YFSETQ. Trimming removed 0 bases at V and 2 bases at J, with 17 bases between. The CDR3 runs to 17 residues. The CDR3: CASSLGSGKGANTEAFF. The CDR3 DNA follows: TGCGCCAGCAGCTTGGGATCGGGGAAAGGAGCTAACACTGAAGCTTTCTTT.

J is TRBJ1-1 and V is TRBV6-2 or TRBV6-3, with D maybe TRBD1 (5 bases). Trimming removed 7 bases from V and 0 bases from J, with 9 bases in between. This CDR3 is built from 13 residues. Germline CDR1 reads MNHEY; CDR2 reads SVGEGT. CDR3 in amino acids: CASNRPMNTEAFF. Written as DNA, the CDR3 is TGTGCCAGCAACAGGCCCATGAACACTGAAGCTTTCTTT.

The chain combines TRBV5-1 with TRBJ1-1; TRBD1 agrees at 10 bases. The CDR3 covers 15 residues. Trimming removed 4 bases from V and 4 bases from J; junction bases left unmatched: 7. Germline V CDR1 and CDR2: SGHRS, YFSETQ. As DNA, the CDR3 is TGCGCCAGCAGCGGGGACAGGGGCGGGGGCACTGAAGCTTTCTTT. It codes for CASSGDRGGGTEAFF.

This chain uses TRBV7-9 with TRBJ2-7, with 10 nucleotides matching TRBD2. The CDR3 spans 15 residues. CDR1 is SEHNR, CDR2 FQNEAQ, per germline (reference sequence). The trim removed 5 bases at V and 5 bases at J, leaving 9 bases unmatched. The CDR3 loop is CASSQEAGGRNEQYF. The CDR3, as DNA: TGTGCCAGCAGCCAAGAAGCGGGAGGGCGGAACGAGCAGTACTTC.